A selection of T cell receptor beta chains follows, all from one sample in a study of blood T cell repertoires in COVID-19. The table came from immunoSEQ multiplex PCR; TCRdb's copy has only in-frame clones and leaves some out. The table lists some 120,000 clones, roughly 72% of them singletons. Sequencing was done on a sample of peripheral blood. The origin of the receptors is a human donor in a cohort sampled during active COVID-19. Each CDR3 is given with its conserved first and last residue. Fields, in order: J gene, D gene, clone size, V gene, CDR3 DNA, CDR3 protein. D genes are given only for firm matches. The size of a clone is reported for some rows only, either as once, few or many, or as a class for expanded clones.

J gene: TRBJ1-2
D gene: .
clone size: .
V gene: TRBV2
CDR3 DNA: TGTGCCAGCAGCCTAGACTATGGCTACACCTTC
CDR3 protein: CASSLDYGYTF

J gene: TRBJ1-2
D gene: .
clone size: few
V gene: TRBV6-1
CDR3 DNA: TGTGCCAGCAGTGAACCCCCGGACAGTCCGGGGGGTGGCTACACCTTC
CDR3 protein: CASSEPPDSPGGGYTF

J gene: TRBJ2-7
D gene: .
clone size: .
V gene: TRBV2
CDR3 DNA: TGTGCCAGCAGTGGGTGGGGGGAGTCCTACGAGCAGTACTTC
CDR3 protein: CASSGWGESYEQYF

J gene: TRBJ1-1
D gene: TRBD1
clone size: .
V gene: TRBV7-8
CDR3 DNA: TGTGCCAGCAGCCCCCAGACAGGGAGCACTGAAGCTTTCTTT
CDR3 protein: CASSPQTGSTEAFF

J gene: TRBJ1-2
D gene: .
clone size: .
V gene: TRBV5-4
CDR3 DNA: TGTGCCAGCAGCTTGAACGGCAGGGGCTATGGCTACACCTTC
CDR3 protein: CASSLNGRGYGYTF

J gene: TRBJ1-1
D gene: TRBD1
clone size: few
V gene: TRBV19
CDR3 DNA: TGTGCCAGTAGTAGGGGACAGGACCTTGAAGCTTTCTTT
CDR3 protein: CASSRGQDLEAFF

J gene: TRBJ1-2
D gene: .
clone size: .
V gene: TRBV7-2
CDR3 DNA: TGTGCCAGCAGCTACGCCTACGGCTACACCTTC
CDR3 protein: CASSYAYGYTF

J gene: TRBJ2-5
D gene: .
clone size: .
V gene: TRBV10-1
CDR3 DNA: TGCGCCAGCAGTGAGTCGGGGGGTCCCTACCAAGAGACCCAGTACTTC
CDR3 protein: CASSESGGPYQETQYF

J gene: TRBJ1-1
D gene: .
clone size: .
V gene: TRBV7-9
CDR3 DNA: TGTGCCAGCAGCTTGGGGCAGTCGGGAGCTTTCTTT
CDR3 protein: CASSLGQSGAFF

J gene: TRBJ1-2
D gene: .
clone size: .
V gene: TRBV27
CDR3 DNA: TGTGCCAGCAGTCGGTGGCCCCGTCTAGACTATGGCTACACCTTC
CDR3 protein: CASSRWPRLDYGYTF

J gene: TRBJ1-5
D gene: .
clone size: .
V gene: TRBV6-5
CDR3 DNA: TGTGCCAGCAGGAAGAGGGGGAGCGGCAATCAGCCCCAGCATTTT
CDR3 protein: CASRKRGSGNQPQHF

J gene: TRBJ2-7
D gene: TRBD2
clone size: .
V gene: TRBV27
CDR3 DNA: TGTGCCAGCAGTTGGGCTAGCGGTTACGAGCAGTACTTC
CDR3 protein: CASSWASGYEQYF

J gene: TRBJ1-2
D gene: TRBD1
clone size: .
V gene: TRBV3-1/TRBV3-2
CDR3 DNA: TGTGCCAGCAGCTTGGACGGAGGGGGCCAGAACTATGGCTACACCTTC
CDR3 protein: CASSLDGGGQNYGYTF

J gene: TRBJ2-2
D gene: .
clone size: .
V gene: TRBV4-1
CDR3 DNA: TGCGCCAGCAGCCGGCTCGGACAGACCGGGGAGCTGTTTTTT
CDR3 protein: CASSRLGQTGELFF

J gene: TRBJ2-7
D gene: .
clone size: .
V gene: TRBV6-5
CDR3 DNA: TGTGCCAGCAGCTTCCGGGGTGATTCCTACGAGCAGTACTTC
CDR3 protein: CASSFRGDSYEQYF

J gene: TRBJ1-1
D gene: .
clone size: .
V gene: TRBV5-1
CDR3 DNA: TGCGCCAGCAGCCCAGGGCGGTTGATGAACACTGAAGCTTTCTTT
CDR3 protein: CASSPGRLMNTEAFF

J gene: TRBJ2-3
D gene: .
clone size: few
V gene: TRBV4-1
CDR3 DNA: TGCGCCAGCAGCCAGACCTTCGCGGCAGATACGCAGTATTTT
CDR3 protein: CASSQTFAADTQYF

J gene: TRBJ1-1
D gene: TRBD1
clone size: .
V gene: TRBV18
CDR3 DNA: TGTGCCAGCTCACCTGGACAGGCCTACACTGAAGCTTTCTTT
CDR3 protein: CASSPGQAYTEAFF

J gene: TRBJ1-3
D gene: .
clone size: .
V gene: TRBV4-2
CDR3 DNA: TGTGCCAGCAGCCAAGGGAGGGAGGGCTCCTCTGGAAACACCATATATTTT
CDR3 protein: CASSQGREGSSGNTIYF

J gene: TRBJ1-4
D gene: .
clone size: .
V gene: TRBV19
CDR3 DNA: TGTGCCAGTAAGTGGCAGGCAACTAATGAAAAACTGTTTTTT
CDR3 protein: CASKWQATNEKLFF

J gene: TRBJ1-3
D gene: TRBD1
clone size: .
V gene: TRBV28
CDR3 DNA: TGTGCCAGCAGACCCCGGACAGGCTCTGGAAACACCATATATTTT
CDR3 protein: CASRPRTGSGNTIYF

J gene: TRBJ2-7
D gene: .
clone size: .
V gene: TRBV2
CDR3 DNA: TGTGCCAGCAGGGCTTGGGACTCCCCGTCCTACGAGCAGTACTTC
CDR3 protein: CASRAWDSPSYEQYF

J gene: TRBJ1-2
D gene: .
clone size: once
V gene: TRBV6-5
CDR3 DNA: TGTGCCAGCAGCGCTTTGGGGCATGGCTACACCTTC
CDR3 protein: CASSALGHGYTF